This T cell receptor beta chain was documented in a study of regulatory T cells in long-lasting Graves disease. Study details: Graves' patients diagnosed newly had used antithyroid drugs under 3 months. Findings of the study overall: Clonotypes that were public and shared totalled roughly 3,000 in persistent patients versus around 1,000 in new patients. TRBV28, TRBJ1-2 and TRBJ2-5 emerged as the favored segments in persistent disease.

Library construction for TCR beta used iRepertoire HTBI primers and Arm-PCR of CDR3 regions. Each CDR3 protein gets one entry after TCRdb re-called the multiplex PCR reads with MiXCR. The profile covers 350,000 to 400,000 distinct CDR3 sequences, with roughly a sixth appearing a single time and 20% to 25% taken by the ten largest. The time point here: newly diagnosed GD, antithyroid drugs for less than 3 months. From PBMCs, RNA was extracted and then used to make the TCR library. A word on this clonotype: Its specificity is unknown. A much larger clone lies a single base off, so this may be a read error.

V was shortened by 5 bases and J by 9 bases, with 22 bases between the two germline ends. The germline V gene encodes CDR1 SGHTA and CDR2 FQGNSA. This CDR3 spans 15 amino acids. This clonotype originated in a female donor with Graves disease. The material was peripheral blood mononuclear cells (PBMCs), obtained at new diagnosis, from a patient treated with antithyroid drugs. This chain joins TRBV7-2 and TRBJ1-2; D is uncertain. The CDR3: CASSPGYGRVRRYTF. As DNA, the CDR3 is TGTGCCAGCAGCCCTGGTTATGGGAGGGTAAGGCGCTACACCTTC.